The 17 T cell receptor beta chains below were found in one sample sequenced in a study of CD8 T cells in ankylosing spondylitis. MiXCR, run by TCRdb on the 5' RACE reads, gives a single entry per CDR3 protein. The sample shows 35,000 or so distinct CDR3 sequences, 6% of them seen only once. Input material: blood, either unsorted or a sorted T cell fraction (not recorded which). The receptors shown here come from a male donor with ankylosing spondylitis or in good health (not recorded which).

Ten or more counts support this clonotype. The chain couples TRBV7-8 to TRBJ2-1, with 9 positions matching TRBD2. Germline loops: CDR1 SGHVS, CDR2 FQNEAQ. The V gene end was trimmed by 4 bases and the J gene end by 3 bases; junction bases not matched to a gene: 10. CDR3 length: 17 residues. CDR3 in DNA: TGTGCCAGCAGCTGGGGAGTGGCTAGCGGGATCTACAATGAGCAGTTCTTC. It yields the protein CASSWGVASGIYNEQFF.

This clonotype was seen repeatedly, ten times or more. The V call is TRBV7-9, the J call TRBJ1-2; D gene uncertain. This CDR3 has 10 amino acids. V was shortened by 2 bases and J by 5 bases, with 0 bases between the two germline ends. Germline V gene lookup returns CDR1 SEHNR and CDR2 FQNEAQ (reference sequence). The CDR3 nucleotides are TGTGCCAGCAGCTTATATGGCTACACCTTC. Translation gives CASSLYGYTF.

This clonotype was counted at least ten times. The V gene is TRBV24-1, the J gene TRBJ1-1, with a weak D call TRBD1 (6 bases). CDR1 and CDR2 from the germline V gene are KGHDR and SFDVKD. CDR3 length equals 14 residues. V gave up 4 bases and J gave up 3 bases, with 11 bases separating them. The CDR3 region has the DNA TGTGCCACCAGTGACCATCACAGGGACACTGAAGCTTTCTTT. Its protein product is CATSDHHRDTEAFF.

The table lists this clonotype with many counts. The genes are TRBV18 and TRBJ1-1; D is ambiguous. V gave up 5 bases and J gave up 6 bases, with 13 bases separating them. Germline-derived CDR1 and CDR2 are KGHSH and LQKENI. The CDR3 length is 13 residues. CDR3: CASSVIATPEAFF. The CDR3 coding sequence is TGTGCCAGCTCAGTTATCGCGACGCCTGAAGCTTTCTTT.

This clonotype showed up many times. The junction departs from germline at one end; a sequencing error may be responsible. This rearrangement joins TRBV18 to TRBJ2-3; possibly TRBD1 for D (6 bases). Looked up from germline, CDR1 is KGHSH and CDR2 is LQKENI. The CDR3 is 12 amino acids. The CDR3 spells CASSFRTDAQYF. The CDR3 DNA is TGTGCCAGCTCATTCCGGACAGATGCGCAGTATTTT.

This clonotype has a count of ten or more. The chain is built from TRBV5-1 and TRBJ2-1; D is uncertain. This CDR3 spans 17 amino acids. Germline CDR1 and CDR2: SGHRS and YFSETQ. Trimming took 2 bases from V and 0 from J, leaving 15 bases between them. DNA of the CDR3: TGCGCCAGCAGCTTTACCACGGCGTGGAGCTCCTACAATGAGCAGTTCTTC. Protein: CASSFTTAWSSYNEQFF.

This clonotype was seen many times. The chain links TRBV10-1 to TRBJ2-7; D could derive from TRBD1 or TRBD2 (6 bases each). This CDR3 has 12 residues. The germline gives CDR1 WNHNN, CDR2 SYGVQD (reference sequence). V lost 9 bases and J lost 2, with 11 bases in between. CDR3 amino acids: CASLRGPYEQYF. The CDR3 DNA reads TGCGCCAGTCTCCGGGGGCCCTACGAGCAGTACTTC.

This clonotype has at least ten counts. This chain links TRBV5-1 with TRBJ1-1; D is unclear. Per germline, CDR1 SGHRS and CDR2 YFSETQ. The CDR3 contains 14 residues. With 4 bases removed from V and 1 base from J, the gap between germline ends came to 11 bases. The CDR3 region is CASSAISRNTEAFF. The DNA for the CDR3 is TGCGCCAGCAGCGCAATATCACGGAACACTGAAGCTTTCTTT.

This clonotype was picked up a small number of times. The rearrangement joins TRBV29-1 to TRBJ1-1; TRBD1 aligns across 7 bases. Losses at the gene ends were 5 bases for V and 8 bases for J; bases not matched to a gene: 5. This CDR3 spans 11 amino acids. CDR1 is SQVTM, CDR2 ANQGSEA, per germline. The CDR3 reads CSVSNRGEAFF. CDR3 bases: TGCAGCGTTAGCAACAGGGGCGAAGCTTTCTTT.

Comment on this clonotype: Since a much larger clone is just one base distant, this may be a read error. This sequence joins TRBV7-9 and TRBJ2-3; the D gene is possibly TRBD2 (5 bases). Germline assignment: CDR1 SEHNR and CDR2 FQNEAQ (reference sequence). The CDR3 extends over 14 amino acids. For the CDR3, the DNA is TGTGTCAGCAGCGCGCTAGCCGTCACAGATACGCAGTATTTT. Protein: CVSSALAVTDTQYF.

Many counts were recorded for this clonotype. The rearrangement uses TRBV5-5 and TRBJ2-3; TRBD1 is a possible D gene (5 bases). The germline gives CDR1 SGHKS, CDR2 YYEKEE (reference sequence). The V end was cut by 2 bases, the J end by 2 bases, with 12 bases between. This CDR3 contains 15 residues. For the CDR3, the DNA is TGTGCCAGCAGCTTATCTGGGGCGTTCACAGATACGCAGTATTTT. Translating gives CASSLSGAFTDTQYF.

This clonotype was counted many times. The chain recombines TRBV2 with TRBJ2-1; 9 positions agree with TRBD2. The germline V gene encodes CDR1 SNHLY and CDR2 FYNNEI. The CDR3 is made up of 16 amino acids. V was pared by 9 bases and J by 4 bases, with 13 bases of the junction left unmatched. The CDR3 coding sequence is TGTGCCAGGACCCAAGGGGAGCGGGGGGAGTACAATGAGCAGTTCTTC. Protein product: CARTQGERGEYNEQFF.

Remarks on this clonotype: A much larger clone lies a single base off, so this may be a read error. V and J are TRBV7-8 and TRBJ2-5; weak D call: TRBD1 (6 bases). V was trimmed by 5 bases and J by 5 bases, leaving 15 bases between them. CDR1 and CDR2 (germline): SGHVS, FQNEAQ. The CDR3 totals 14 residues. The CDR3, as DNA: TGTGCCAGCAGCCAGGGGAAGGGTGGGGAGACCCAGTACTTC. Protein product: CASSQGKGGETQYF.

This clonotype showed up many times. The chain has TRBV19 and TRBJ2-5; a possible D gene is TRBD2 (6 bases). Trimming removed 1 base at V and 4 bases at J, with 10 bases between. Germline CDR1 reads LNHDA; CDR2 reads SQIVND (reference sequence). The length of the CDR3 is 14 residues. In nucleotides, the CDR3 is TGTGCCAGTAGTATAGTTGCGGGACTAGAGACCCAGTACTTC. This encodes CASSIVAGLETQYF.

This clonotype was recorded at least ten times. V and J are TRBV29-1 and TRBJ2-5, with 8 bases matching TRBD1. J lost 1 base, V lost 3 bases, and 7 bases had no gene match. The CDR3 length is 15 residues. Germline values: CDR1 SQVTM, CDR2 ANQGSEA. The CDR3 sequence is CSVEPMDRVQETQYF. In DNA, the CDR3 is TGCAGCGTTGAGCCGATGGACAGGGTCCAAGAGACCCAGTACTTC.

This clonotype ranks as medium-sized. The chain uses TRBV5-1 and TRBJ2-2, with D hard to call. Germline V gene lookup returns CDR1 SGHRS and CDR2 YFSETQ. V lost 0 bases to trimming and J lost 0 bases, with 9 bases between them. This CDR3 comprises 16 residues. CDR3 protein: CASSLVGSSNTGELFF. As DNA, the CDR3 is TGCGCCAGCAGCTTGGTAGGCAGTTCGAACACCGGGGAGCTGTTTTTT.

This clonotype was observed many times. The CDR3, as DNA: TGCAGTGCTAGAGAGGCCGCCGGGGGGAGACTCTCCTACGAGCAGTACGTC. It codes for CSAREAAGGRLSYEQYV. This rearrangement joins TRBV20-1 to TRBJ2-7, with 7 positions matching TRBD2. Trimming removed 0 bases from V and 0 bases from J; junction bases left unmatched: 11. The CDR3 runs to 17 residues. Germline V lookup: CDR1 DFQATT, CDR2 SNEGSKA (reference sequence).